This TCR beta chain emerged from a study of T cells expressing NK-cell markers. Study at large: According to the study, TCR beta repertoires originated from sorted CD3+CD56+NKG2C+, CD3+CD56+NKG2C- and CD3+CD56-NKG2C+ T cells. Just one sequenced donor of eight was HCMV-seronegative, while seven were seropositive. Study-wide results and limits: Top CD8+ clonotypes included the dominant CD3+CD56+NKG2C+ clonotypes in 5 to 7 donors.

As for this clonotype: Its antigen is not known.

Template switching by 5'RACE with UMIs generated the TCR beta cDNA. TCRdb reprocessed the 5' RACE reads, with one entry per CDR3 protein and no DNA. The table for this sample gives approximately 380,000 distinct CDR3 sequences. Germline V gene lookup returns CDR1 KGHDR and CDR2 SFDVKD. The CDR3 is 16 amino acids. This receptor was obtained from a man aged 18-69 years in good health. The sequencing sample was made of blood T cells: a sorted CD56 or NKG2C T cell subset, CD4+ or CD8+ T cells, or bulk PBMC T cells (not recorded which). J is TRBJ1-2 and V is TRBV24-1. The CDR3 sequence: CATSDPKTTYNYGYTF.